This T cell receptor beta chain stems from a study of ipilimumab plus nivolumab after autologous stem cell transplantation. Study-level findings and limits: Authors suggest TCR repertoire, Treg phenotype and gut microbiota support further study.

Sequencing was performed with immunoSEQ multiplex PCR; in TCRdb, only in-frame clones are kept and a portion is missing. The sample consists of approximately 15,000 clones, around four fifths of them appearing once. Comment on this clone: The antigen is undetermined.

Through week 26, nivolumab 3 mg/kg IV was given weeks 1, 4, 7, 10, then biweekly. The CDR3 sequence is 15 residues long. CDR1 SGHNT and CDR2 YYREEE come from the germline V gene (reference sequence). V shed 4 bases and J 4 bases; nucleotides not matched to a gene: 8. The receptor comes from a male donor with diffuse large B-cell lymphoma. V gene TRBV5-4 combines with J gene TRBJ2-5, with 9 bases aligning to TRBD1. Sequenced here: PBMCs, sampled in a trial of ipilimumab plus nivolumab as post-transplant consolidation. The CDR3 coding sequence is TGTGCCAGCAGCGCTGGGGACAGGGCGGGAGAGACCCAGTACTTC. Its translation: CASSAGDRAGETQYF.